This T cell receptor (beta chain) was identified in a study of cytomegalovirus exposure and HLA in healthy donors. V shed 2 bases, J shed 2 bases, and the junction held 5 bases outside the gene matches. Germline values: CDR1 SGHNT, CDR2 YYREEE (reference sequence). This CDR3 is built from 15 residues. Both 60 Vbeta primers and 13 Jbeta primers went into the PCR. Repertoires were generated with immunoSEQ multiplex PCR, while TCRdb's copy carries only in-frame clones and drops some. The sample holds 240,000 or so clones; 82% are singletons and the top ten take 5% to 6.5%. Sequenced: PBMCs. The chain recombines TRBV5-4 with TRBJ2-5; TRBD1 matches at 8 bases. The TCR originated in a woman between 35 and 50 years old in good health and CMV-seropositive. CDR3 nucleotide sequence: TGTGCCAGCAGCTTCCCGGACAGGGAGCAAGAGACCCAGTACTTC. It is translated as CASSFPDREQETQYF.